This TCR beta chain was observed in a study of T cell clonality in common variable immunodeficiency. General observations from the study: CVID subjects had higher TCRbeta clonality than healthy controls, most marked in about a third. In common variable immunodeficiency, TCR beta chains reportedly carried fewer deletions and N-nucleotide insertions.

Per germline, CDR1 DFQATT and CDR2 SNEGSKA (reference sequence). V was shortened by 3 bases and J by 2 bases, with 14 bases between the two germline ends. The CDR3 is 14 amino acids. This clone was observed many times. Its target is not known. The read ends 3 residues early relative to the CDR3; the germline J gene fills the gap. The method was immunoSEQ multiplex PCR; TCRdb's version includes in-frame clones alone and lacks a portion of them. The sample contains fewer than 55,000 clones, none occurring once; 2% to 2.5% lies in the top ten. Sample: peripheral blood mononuclear cells. This sequence originates from a person aged 18 to 69 in good health. The chain recombines TRBV20-1 with TRBJ2-7; D is possibly TRBD1 (8 bases). CDR3 DNA (partial): TGCAGTGCTAGGCACAGGGGGGGTCCCTACGAG. It encodes CSARHRGGPYE. The full CDR3 is CSARHRGGPYEQYF.